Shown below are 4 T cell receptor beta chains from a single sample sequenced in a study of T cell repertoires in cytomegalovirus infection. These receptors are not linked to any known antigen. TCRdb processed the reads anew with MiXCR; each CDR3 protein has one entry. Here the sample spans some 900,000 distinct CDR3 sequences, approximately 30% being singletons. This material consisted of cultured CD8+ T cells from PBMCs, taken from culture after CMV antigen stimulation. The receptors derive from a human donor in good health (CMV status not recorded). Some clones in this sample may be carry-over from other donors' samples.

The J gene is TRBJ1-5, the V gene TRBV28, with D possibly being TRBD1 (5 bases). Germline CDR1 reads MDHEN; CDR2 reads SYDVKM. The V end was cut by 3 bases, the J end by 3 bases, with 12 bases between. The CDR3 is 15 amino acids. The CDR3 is CASSFLEGSNQPQHF. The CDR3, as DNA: TGTGCCAGCAGTTTCCTAGAGGGGTCCAATCAGCCCCAGCATTTT. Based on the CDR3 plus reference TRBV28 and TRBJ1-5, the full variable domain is DVKVTQSSRYLVKRTGEKVFLECVQDMDHENMFWYRQDPGLGLRLIYFSYDVKMKEKGDIPEGYSVSREKKERFSLILESASTNQTSMYLCASSFLEGSNQPQHFGDGTRLSIL.

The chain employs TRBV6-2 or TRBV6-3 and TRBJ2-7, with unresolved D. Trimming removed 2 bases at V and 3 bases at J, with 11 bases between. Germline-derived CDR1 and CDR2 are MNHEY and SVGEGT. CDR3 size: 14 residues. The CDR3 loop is CASSYGNSFYEQYV. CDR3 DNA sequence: TGTGCCAGCAGTTACGGCAATTCGTTCTACGAGCAGTACGTC.

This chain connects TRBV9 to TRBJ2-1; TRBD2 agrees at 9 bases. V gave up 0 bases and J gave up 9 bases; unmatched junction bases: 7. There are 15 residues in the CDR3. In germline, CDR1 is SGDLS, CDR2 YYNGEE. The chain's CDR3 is CASSVARGGAGEQFF. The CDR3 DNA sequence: TGTGCCAGCAGCGTAGCGCGCGGGGGGGCGGGTGAGCAGTTCTTC. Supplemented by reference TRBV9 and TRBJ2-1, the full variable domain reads DSGVTQTPKHLITATGQRVTLRCSPRSGDLSVYWYQQSLDQGLQFLIQYYNGEERAKGNILERFSAQQFPDLHSELNLSSLELGDSALYFCASSVARGGAGEQFFGPGTRLTVL.

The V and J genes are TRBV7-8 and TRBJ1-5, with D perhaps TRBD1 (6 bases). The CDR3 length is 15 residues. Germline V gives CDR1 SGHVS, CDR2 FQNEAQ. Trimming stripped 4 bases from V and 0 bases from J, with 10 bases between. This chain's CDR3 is CASSSDRDSNQPQHF. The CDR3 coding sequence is TGTGCCAGCAGCTCGGACAGAGATAGCAATCAGCCCCAGCATTTT.